A selection of T cell receptor beta chains follows, all from one sample in a study of shared clonotypes between healthy human individuals. TCRdb's table, derived via immunoSEQ multiplex PCR, lists solely in-frame clones and lacks some. The top ten hold over 0.1% of the sample, which has under 2,500,000 clones, roughly 95% seen once. Input material: naive CD4+ T cells sorted from blood. The receptors here all came from a man between 18 and 29 years old in good health. The CDR3 runs from the conserved cysteine through the conserved F or W. The D gene is left open where the match is weak. Size values are once, few and many counts, or a class for expanded clones, and some rows have none.

J: TRBJ1-2
D: TRBD1
size: -
V: TRBV7-2
CDR3: CASSKRTGANYGYTF
DNA: TGTGCCAGCAGCAAACGGACAGGGGCAAACTATGGCTACACCTTC

J: TRBJ1-1
D: -
size: -
V: TRBV6-1
CDR3: CASIKGMNTEAFF
DNA: TGTGCCAGCATTAAGGGGATGAACACTGAAGCTTTCTTT

J: TRBJ1-1
D: -
size: once
V: TRBV29-1
CDR3: CSVEDAARGGYTEAFF
DNA: TGCAGCGTTGAAGATGCGGCCCGGGGGGGCTACACTGAAGCTTTCTTT

J: TRBJ2-1
D: -
size: -
V: TRBV27
CDR3: CASSLGHYNEQFF
DNA: TGTGCCAGCAGTTTGGGACACTACAATGAGCAGTTCTTC

J: TRBJ1-4
D: TRBD1
size: -
V: TRBV13
CDR3: CASSSGQGAREKLFF
DNA: TGTGCCAGCAGCTCGGGACAGGGGGCACGAGAAAAACTGTTTTTT

J: TRBJ2-3
D: -
size: -
V: TRBV6-6
CDR3: CASRAQGRTDTQYF
DNA: TGTGCCAGCAGAGCACAGGGCCGCACAGATACGCAGTATTTT

J: TRBJ2-7
D: TRBD1
size: -
V: TRBV7-9
CDR3: CASSHDRVNEQYF
DNA: TGTGCCAGCAGTCATGACAGGGTCAACGAGCAGTACTTC

J: TRBJ2-7
D: TRBD2
size: -
V: TRBV6-7
CDR3: CASSYSRLAGGYEQYF
DNA: TGTGCCAGCAGTTACTCGCGGCTAGCGGGAGGGTACGAGCAGTACTTC

J: TRBJ2-7
D: TRBD2
size: once
V: TRBV5-1
CDR3: CASSSMKVAGGPSTEQYF
DNA: TGCGCCAGCAGCTCGATGAAAGTAGCGGGAGGGCCGAGCACCGAGCAGTACTTC

J: TRBJ2-7
D: TRBD1
size: once
V: TRBV5-3
CDR3: CARSTRIWDRRSYEQYF
DNA: TGTGCCAGAAGCACACGCATATGGGACAGGAGATCCTACGAGCAGTACTTC

J: TRBJ2-3
D: -
size: -
V: TRBV6-1
CDR3: CASSARLTFTDTQYF
DNA: TGTGCCAGCAGTGCCCGGTTGACTTTCACAGATACGCAGTATTTT

J: TRBJ1-1
D: TRBD1
size: -
V: TRBV9
CDR3: CASSVLTGRAFF
DNA: TGTGCCAGCAGCGTATTGACAGGGAGAGCTTTCTTT

J: TRBJ1-4
D: -
size: -
V: TRBV7-9
CDR3: CASSFRGSFATNEKLFF
DNA: TGTGCCAGCAGCTTCCGGGGCAGCTTCGCAACTAATGAAAAACTGTTTTTT

J: TRBJ1-5
D: -
size: -
V: TRBV5-4
CDR3: CASSLDRDQPQHF
DNA: TGTGCCAGCAGCTTAGACAGAGATCAGCCCCAGCATTTT

J: TRBJ2-1
D: -
size: -
V: TRBV18
CDR3: CASSPGLNEQFF
DNA: TGTGCCAGCTCGCCCGGATTAAATGAGCAGTTCTTC

J: TRBJ1-3
D: -
size: -
V: TRBV6-6
CDR3: CASSFYSGNTIYF
DNA: TGTGCCAGCAGTTTCTACTCTGGAAACACCATATATTTT

J: TRBJ2-2
D: TRBD2
size: -
V: TRBV18
CDR3: CASSPRGGGLSTGELFF
DNA: TGTGCCAGCTCACCACGAGGCGGGGGGCTTTCTACCGGGGAGCTGTTTTTT

J: TRBJ2-5
D: TRBD2
size: once
V: TRBV10-3
CDR3: CAIRMGLADQETQYF
DNA: TGTGCCATTAGAATGGGACTAGCGGATCAAGAGACCCAGTACTTC

J: TRBJ2-3
D: -
size: -
V: TRBV27
CDR3: CASRTPWAFSTDTQYF
DNA: TGTGCCAGCAGGACTCCTTGGGCATTTAGCACAGATACGCAGTATTTT

J: TRBJ1-6
D: TRBD1
size: once
V: TRBV28
CDR3: CATKMGDRSNSPLHF
DNA: TGTGCCACTAAGATGGGGGACAGGTCTAATTCACCCCTCCACTTT

J: TRBJ2-5
D: TRBD2
size: -
V: TRBV2
CDR3: CASRAGVTQETQYF
DNA: TGTGCCAGCAGGGCGGGGGTGACCCAAGAGACCCAGTACTTC

J: TRBJ2-3
D: -
size: -
V: TRBV6-5
CDR3: CASSYAGGDFTDTQYF
DNA: TGTGCCAGCAGTTACGCGGGCGGGGACTTCACAGATACGCAGTATTTT

J: TRBJ1-1
D: -
size: -
V: TRBV7-9
CDR3: CASSPRQENTEAFF
DNA: TGTGCCAGCAGCCCGAGACAGGAGAACACTGAAGCTTTCTTT

J: TRBJ2-7
D: -
size: -
V: TRBV7-9
CDR3: CASSPHLLVVSYEQYF
DNA: TGTGCCAGCAGCCCCCATTTACTGGTCGTGTCCTACGAGCAGTACTTC

J: TRBJ2-1
D: -
size: -
V: TRBV5-6
CDR3: CASSSANEQFF
DNA: TGTGCCAGCAGCTCTGCGAATGAGCAGTTCTTC

J: TRBJ2-7
D: TRBD1
size: -
V: TRBV18
CDR3: CASSPPTGGNEQYF
DNA: TGTGCCAGCTCGCCTCCTACAGGGGGGAACGAGCAGTACTTC

J: TRBJ1-6
D: -
size: -
V: TRBV4-1
CDR3: CASSQTSGRVNSPLHF
DNA: TGCGCCAGCAGCCAAACCTCGGGACGGGTGAATTCACCCCTCCACTTT

J: TRBJ2-7
D: -
size: -
V: TRBV25-1
CDR3: CASSGTAGDNEQYF
DNA: TGTGCCAGCTCAGGGACTGCCGGAGACAACGAGCAGTACTTC

J: TRBJ2-5
D: -
size: -
V: TRBV6-1
CDR3: CASRKGGGETQYF
DNA: TGTGCCAGCAGAAAGGGAGGGGGGGAGACCCAGTACTTC

J: TRBJ1-4
D: TRBD1
size: once
V: TRBV10-3
CDR3: CAISADRGGEKLFF
DNA: TGTGCCATCAGTGCGGACAGGGGAGGTGAAAAACTGTTTTTT

J: TRBJ1-3
D: TRBD1
size: -
V: TRBV4-1
CDR3: CASRAGTGGVNTIYF
DNA: TGCGCCAGCAGGGCCGGGACAGGGGGTGTTAACACCATATATTTT

J: TRBJ2-2
D: -
size: -
V: TRBV2
CDR3: CASSGTGYTGELFF
DNA: TGTGCCAGCAGTGGAACAGGGTATACCGGGGAGCTGTTTTTT

J: TRBJ1-5
D: -
size: -
V: TRBV27
CDR3: CASSFQGLSQPQHF
DNA: TGTGCCAGCAGTTTTCAGGGGCTTAGTCAGCCCCAGCATTTT

J: TRBJ2-1
D: -
size: -
V: TRBV30
CDR3: CAWSGGNNEQFF
DNA: TGTGCCTGGAGTGGAGGGAACAATGAGCAGTTCTTC

J: TRBJ1-3
D: TRBD1
size: -
V: TRBV18
CDR3: CASSRDRNENTIYF
DNA: TGTGCCAGCTCACGGGACAGGAATGAAAACACCATATATTTT

J: TRBJ1-1
D: -
size: -
V: TRBV7-9
CDR3: CASSLLLPMNTEAFF
DNA: TGTGCCAGCAGCTTACTTCTGCCCATGAACACTGAAGCTTTCTTT

J: TRBJ2-1
D: TRBD1
size: -
V: TRBV7-2
CDR3: CASSLVGQGSYNEQFF
DNA: TGTGCCAGCAGCTTAGTGGGACAGGGGTCCTACAATGAGCAGTTCTTC

J: TRBJ2-5
D: -
size: -
V: TRBV6-1
CDR3: CASSDSLSSAETQYF
DNA: TGTGCCAGCAGTGACAGCCTCTCGTCGGCGGAGACCCAGTACTTC

J: TRBJ1-5
D: -
size: once
V: TRBV2
CDR3: CASSEVSTNQPQHF
DNA: TGTGCCAGCAGTGAAGTGAGCACTAATCAGCCCCAGCATTTT

J: TRBJ2-7
D: -
size: -
V: TRBV18
CDR3: CASSPGVQDEQYF
DNA: TGTGCCAGCTCACCAGGGGTACAGGACGAGCAGTACTTC

J: TRBJ2-1
D: TRBD2
size: -
V: TRBV6-1
CDR3: CASSDRTSGRYNEQFF
DNA: TGTGCCAGCAGTGACCGGACTAGCGGGAGGTATAATGAGCAGTTCTTC

J: TRBJ1-1
D: -
size: -
V: TRBV19
CDR3: CASSIDPGTEAFF
DNA: TGTGCCAGTAGTATAGATCCCGGCACTGAAGCTTTCTTT